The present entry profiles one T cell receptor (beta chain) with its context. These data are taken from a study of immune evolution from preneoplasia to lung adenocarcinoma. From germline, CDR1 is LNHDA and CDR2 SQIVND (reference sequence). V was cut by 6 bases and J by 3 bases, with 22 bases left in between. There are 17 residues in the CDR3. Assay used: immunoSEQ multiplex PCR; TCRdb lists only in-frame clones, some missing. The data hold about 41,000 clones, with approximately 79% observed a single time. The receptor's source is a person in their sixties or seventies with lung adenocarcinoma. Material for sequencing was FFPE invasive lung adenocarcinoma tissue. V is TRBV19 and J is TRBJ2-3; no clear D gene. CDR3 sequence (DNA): TGTGCCAGTAGCGCCCCAGAAGGGATTTCACGGACAGATACGCAGTATTTT. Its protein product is CASSAPEGISRTDTQYF.